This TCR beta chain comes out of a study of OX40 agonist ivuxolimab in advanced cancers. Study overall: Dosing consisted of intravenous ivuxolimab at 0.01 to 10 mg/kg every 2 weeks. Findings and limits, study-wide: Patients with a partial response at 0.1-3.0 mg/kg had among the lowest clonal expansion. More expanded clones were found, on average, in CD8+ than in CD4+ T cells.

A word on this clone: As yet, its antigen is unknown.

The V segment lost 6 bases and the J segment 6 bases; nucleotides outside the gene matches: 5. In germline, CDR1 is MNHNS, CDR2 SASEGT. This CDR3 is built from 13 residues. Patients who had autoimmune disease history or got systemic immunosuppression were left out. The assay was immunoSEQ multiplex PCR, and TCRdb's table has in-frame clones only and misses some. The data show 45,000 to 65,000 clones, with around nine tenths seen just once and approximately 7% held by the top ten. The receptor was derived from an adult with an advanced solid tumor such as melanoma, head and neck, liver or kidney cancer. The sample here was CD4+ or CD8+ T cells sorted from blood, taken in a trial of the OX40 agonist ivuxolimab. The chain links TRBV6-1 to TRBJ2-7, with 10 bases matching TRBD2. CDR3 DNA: TGTGCCAGCAGAGCGGGAGGGCCACGCGAGCAGTACTTC. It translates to CASRAGGPREQYF.